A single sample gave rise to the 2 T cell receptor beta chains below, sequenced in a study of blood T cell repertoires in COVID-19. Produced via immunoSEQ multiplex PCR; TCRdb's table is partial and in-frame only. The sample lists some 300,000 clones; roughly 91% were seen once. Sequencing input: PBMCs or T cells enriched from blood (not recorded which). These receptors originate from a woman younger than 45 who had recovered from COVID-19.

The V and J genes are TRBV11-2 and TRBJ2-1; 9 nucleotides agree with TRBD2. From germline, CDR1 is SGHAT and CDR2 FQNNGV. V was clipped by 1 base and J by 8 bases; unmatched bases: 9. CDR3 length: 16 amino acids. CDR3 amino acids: CASSLVTSGPAHEQFF. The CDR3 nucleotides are TGTGCCAGCAGCTTAGTGACTAGCGGCCCAGCCCATGAGCAGTTCTTC.

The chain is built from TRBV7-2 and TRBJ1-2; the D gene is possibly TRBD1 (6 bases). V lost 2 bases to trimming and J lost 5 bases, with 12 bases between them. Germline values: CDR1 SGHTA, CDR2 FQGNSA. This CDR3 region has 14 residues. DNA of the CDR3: TGTGCCAGCAGCTTACAGGGGTCGGGGTATGGCTACACCTTC. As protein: CASSLQGSGYGYTF.